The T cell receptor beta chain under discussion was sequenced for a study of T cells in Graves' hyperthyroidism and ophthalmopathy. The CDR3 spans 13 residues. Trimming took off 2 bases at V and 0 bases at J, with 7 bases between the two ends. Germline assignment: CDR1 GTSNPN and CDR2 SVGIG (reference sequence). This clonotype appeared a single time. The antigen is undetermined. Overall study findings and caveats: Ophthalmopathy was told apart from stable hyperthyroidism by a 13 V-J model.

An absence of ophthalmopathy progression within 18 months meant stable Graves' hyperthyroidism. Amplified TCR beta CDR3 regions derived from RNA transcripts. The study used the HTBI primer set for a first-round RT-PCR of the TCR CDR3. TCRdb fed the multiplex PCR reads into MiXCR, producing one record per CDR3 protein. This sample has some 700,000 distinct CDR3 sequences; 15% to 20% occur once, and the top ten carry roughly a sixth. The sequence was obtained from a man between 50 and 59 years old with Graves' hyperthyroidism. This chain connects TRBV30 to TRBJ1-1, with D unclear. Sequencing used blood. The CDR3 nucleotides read TGTGCCTGGAGTACTAATATGAACACTGAAGCTTTCTTT. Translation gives CAWSTNMNTEAFF.